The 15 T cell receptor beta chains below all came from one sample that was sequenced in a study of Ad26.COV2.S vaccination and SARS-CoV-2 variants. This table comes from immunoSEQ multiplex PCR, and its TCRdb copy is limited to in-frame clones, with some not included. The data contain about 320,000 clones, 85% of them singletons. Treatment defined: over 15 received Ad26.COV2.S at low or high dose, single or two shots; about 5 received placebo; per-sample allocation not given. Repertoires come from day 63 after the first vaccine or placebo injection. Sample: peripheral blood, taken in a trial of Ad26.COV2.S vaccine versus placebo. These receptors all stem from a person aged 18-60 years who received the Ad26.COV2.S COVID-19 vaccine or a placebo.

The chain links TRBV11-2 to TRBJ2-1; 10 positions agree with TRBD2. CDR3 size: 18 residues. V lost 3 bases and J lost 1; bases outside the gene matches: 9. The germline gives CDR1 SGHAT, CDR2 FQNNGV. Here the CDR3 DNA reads TGTGCCAGCAGCTTTAGGGGTAGCGGGGGGTTTTCCTACAATGAGCAGTTCTTC. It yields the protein CASSFRGSGGFSYNEQFF.

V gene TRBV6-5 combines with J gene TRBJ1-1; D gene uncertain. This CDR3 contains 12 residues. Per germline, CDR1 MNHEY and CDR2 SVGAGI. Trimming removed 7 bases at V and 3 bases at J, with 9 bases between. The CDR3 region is CASTREYTEAFF. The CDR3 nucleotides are TGTGCCAGCACCCGGGAGTACACTGAAGCTTTCTTT.

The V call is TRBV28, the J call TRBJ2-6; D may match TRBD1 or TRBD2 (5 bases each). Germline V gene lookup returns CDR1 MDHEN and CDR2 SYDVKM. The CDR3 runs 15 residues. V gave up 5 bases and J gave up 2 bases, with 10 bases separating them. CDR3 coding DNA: TGTGCCAGCAGTGGGGGAGCACCTGGGGCCAACGTCCTGACTTTC. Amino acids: CASSGGAPGANVLTF.

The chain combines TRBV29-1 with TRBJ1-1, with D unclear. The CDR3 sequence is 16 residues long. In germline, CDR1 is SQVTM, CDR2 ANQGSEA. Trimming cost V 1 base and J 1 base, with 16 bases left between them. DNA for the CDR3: TGCAGCGTTGAAGTGGTGAACAGTCGGAAGAACACTGAAGCTTTCTTT. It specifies CSVEVVNSRKNTEAFF.

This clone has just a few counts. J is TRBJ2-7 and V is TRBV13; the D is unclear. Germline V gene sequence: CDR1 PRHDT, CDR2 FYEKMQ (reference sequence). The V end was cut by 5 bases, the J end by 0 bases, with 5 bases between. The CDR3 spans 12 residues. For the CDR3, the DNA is TGTGCCAGCAGCAGGGCCTCCTACGAGCAGTACTTC. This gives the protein CASSRASYEQYF.

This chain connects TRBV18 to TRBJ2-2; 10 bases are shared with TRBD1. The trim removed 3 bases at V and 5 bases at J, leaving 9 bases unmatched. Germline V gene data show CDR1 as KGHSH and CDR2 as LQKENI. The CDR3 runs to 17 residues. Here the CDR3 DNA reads TGTGCCAGCTCACCGAGAGCCCCGGGACAGGGGACCGGGGAGCTGTTTTTT. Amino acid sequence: CASSPRAPGQGTGELFF. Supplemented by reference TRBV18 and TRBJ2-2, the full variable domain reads NAGVMQNPRHLVRRRGQEARLRCSPMKGHSHVYWYRQLPEEGLKFMVYLQKENIIDESGMPKERFSAEFPKEGPSILRIQQVVRGDSAAYFCASSPRAPGQGTGELFFGEGSRLTVL.

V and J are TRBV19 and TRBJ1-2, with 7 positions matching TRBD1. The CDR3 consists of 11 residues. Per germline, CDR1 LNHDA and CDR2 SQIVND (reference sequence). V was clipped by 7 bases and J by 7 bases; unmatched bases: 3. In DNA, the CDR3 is TGTGCCAGTACGGCAGGGGGTGGCTACACCTTC. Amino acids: CASTAGGGYTF.

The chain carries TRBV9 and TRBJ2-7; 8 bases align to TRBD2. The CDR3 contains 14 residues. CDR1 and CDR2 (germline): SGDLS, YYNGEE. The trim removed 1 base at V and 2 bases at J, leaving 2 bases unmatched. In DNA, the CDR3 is TGTGCCAGCAGCGTAACTAGCGGCGCCTACGAGCAGTACTTC. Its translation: CASSVTSGAYEQYF.

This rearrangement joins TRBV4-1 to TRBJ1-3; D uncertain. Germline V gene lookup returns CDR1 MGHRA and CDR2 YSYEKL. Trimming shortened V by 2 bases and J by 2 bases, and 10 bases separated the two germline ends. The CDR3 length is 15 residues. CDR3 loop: CASSQPLNPGNTIYF. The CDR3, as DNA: TGCGCCAGCAGCCAACCCCTGAACCCTGGAAACACCATATATTTT.

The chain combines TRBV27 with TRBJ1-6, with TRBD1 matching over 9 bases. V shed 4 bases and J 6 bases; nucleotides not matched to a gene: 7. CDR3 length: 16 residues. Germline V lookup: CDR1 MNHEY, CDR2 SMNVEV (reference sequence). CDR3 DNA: TGTGCCAGCAGTTCTACAGGGGGCAGTTCTAATTCACCCCTCCACTTT. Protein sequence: CASSSTGGSSNSPLHF.

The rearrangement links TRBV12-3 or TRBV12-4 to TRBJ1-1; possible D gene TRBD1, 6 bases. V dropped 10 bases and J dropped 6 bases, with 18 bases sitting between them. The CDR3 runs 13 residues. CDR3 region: CATKFGGQAEAFF. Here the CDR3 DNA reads TGTGCCACCAAGTTCGGGGGGCAGGCTGAAGCTTTCTTT.

The CDR3 DNA sequence: TGTGCCAGCAGCTCCCGGCTCTCTAAGGGCGAGACCCAGTACTTC. Translating gives CASSSRLSKGETQYF. The gene calls are TRBV11-2 and TRBJ2-5; D remains unclear. The ends were cut back, 4 bases at V and 5 bases at J, with 17 bases in the middle. Per germline, CDR1 SGHAT and CDR2 FQNNGV. The CDR3 covers 15 residues.

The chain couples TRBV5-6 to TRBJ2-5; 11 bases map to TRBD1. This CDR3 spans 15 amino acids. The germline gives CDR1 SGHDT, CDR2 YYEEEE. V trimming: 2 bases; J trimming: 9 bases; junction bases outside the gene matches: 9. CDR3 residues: CASSFARTGGGPQYF. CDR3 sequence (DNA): TGTGCCAGCAGCTTCGCCCGGACAGGGGGCGGGCCCCAGTACTTC.

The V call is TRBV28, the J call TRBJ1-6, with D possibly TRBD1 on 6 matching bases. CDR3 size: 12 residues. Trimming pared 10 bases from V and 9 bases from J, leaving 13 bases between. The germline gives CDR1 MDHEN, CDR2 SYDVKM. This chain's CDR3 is CATKGGGSPLHF. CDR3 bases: TGTGCCACGAAGGGGGGCGGTTCACCCCTCCACTTT.

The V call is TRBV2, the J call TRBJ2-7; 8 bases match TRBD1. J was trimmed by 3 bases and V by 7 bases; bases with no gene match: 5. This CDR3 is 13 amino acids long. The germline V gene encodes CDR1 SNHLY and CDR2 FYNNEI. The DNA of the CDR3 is TGTGCCAGCACGGGACAGGACAACTACGAGCAGTACTTC. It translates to CASTGQDNYEQYF.